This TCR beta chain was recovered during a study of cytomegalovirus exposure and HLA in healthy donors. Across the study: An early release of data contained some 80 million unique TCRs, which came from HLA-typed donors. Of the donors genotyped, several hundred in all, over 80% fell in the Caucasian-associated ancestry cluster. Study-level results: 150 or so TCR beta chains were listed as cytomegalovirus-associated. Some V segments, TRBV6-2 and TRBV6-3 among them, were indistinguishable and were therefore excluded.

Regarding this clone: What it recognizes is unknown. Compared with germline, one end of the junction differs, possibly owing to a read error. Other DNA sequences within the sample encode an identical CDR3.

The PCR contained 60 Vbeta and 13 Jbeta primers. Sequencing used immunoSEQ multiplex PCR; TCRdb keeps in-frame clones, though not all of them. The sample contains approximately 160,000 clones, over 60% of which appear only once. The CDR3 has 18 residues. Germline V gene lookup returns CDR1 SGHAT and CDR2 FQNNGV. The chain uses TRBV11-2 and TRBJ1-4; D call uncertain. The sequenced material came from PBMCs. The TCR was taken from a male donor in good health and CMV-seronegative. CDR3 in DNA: TGCGCCAGCAGCTTAGATCAGATCGACGCCGGGGCTAATGAAAAACTGTTTTTT. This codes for CASSLDQIDAGANEKLFF.